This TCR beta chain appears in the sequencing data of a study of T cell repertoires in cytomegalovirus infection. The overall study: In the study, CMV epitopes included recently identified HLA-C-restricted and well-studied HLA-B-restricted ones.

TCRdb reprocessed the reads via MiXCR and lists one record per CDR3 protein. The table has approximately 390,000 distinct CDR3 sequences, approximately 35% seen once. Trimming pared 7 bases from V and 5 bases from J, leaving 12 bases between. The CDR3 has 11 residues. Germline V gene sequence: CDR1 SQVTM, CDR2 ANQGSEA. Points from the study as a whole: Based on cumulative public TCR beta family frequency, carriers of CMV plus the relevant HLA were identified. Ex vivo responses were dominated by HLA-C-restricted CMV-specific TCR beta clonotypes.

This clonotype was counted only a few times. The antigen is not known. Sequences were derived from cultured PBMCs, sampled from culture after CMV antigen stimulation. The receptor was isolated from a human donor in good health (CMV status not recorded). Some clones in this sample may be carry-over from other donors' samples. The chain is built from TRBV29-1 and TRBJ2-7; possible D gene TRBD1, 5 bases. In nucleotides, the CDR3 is TGCAGCGCTCAGACAGCTCACGAGCAGTACTTC. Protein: CSAQTAHEQYF.